The following is a TCR beta chain sequence with its context. Its target is not known. Unique molecular identifiers were built into the TCR beta cDNA libraries. Input amounts of about 0.85 to 10 million T cells were used. These gave 500,000 or so cDNA molecules, so each molecule approximated one T cell. TCRdb called the PCR reads again in MiXCR, with one record for every CDR3 protein. The top ten clones hold around an eighth of a sample with hundreds of thousands of distinct CDR3 sequences, around 40% of them seen once. This CDR3 comprises 14 residues. V was clipped by 2 bases and J by 11 bases, with 13 bases between them. Germline CDR1 reads SGHVS; CDR2 reads FNYEAQ. The data belong to a study of post-analysis software for immune sequencing data. Notes on the study in general: TRBV segments more frequent in patients than in controls numbered roughly 5 and included TRBV5-6, TRBV5-1 and TRBV20-1.

The rearrangement uses TRBV7-6 and TRBJ1-6; a weak D match, TRBD1 (6 bases). The sequenced material came from blood. This clonotype was obtained from a girl under 18 with multiple sclerosis. The CDR3 reads CASSLYREAPPLHF. The CDR3 DNA follows: TGTGCCAGCAGCTTATACAGGGAAGCGCCACCCCTCCACTTT.